These 6 T cell receptor beta chains were sequenced from one sample in a study of blood T cell repertoires in COVID-19 (dated by TCRdb to between 2020 and 2021). Libraries were prepared through the immunoSEQ multiplex PCR assay. The immuneACCESS repertoire file appears here via TCRdb, limited to in-frame rearrangements. These files lack a portion of the clones; in checked studies, under half of the deficit traces to unresolved V genes, and the cause of the others is not known. The sample table lists roughly 200,000 clones, roughly four fifths of them with a count of one. The ten most abundant clones make up about 9% of the sample. The sequenced sample consisted of PBMCs or T cells enriched from blood (not recorded which). The receptors were gathered from a middle-aged man who had recovered from COVID-19.

As regards this clone: The sample has other DNA sequences that encode this CDR3 too. The V gene is TRBV19, the J gene TRBJ2-1; D is possibly TRBD1 (6 bases). Germline values: CDR1 LNHDA, CDR2 SQIVND (reference sequence). The ends were cut back, 3 bases at V and 1 base at J, with 10 bases in the middle. The CDR3 spans 15 residues. CDR3 nucleotides: TGTGCCAGTAGTATGAGAGGGGGATCCTACAATGAGCAGTTCTTC. Translated, it gives CASSMRGGSYNEQFF.

The CDR3 region has the DNA TGTGCCAGCAGCTTACAACAGGGAACTGAAGCTTTCTTT. It specifies CASSLQQGTEAFF. J is TRBJ1-1 and V is TRBV7-2; tentative D call: TRBD1 (6 bases). Between the trimmed V and J ends, which lost 2 bases and 5 bases, there was a span of 9 bases. This CDR3 region has 13 residues. Germline V gene sequence: CDR1 SGHTA, CDR2 FQGNSA.

On this clone itself: Sequence at one end of the junction differs from germline and may be a read error. This chain links TRBV29-1 with TRBJ2-3; D not resolved. CDR1 SQVTM and CDR2 ANQGSEA come from the germline V gene. The CDR3 sequence is 12 residues long. DNA for the CDR3: TGCAGCGCTGAACAAAGCACAGATACGCAGTATTTT. It translates to CSAEQSTDTQYF.

V and J are TRBV12-3 or TRBV12-4 and TRBJ1-1; D possibly corresponds to TRBD1 (5 bases). Trimming took 2 bases from V and 1 from J, leaving 5 bases between them. CDR3 length: 13 amino acids. The CDR3 sequence: CASSLQGNTEAFF. CDR3 sequence (DNA): TGTGCCAGCAGTTTACAGGGGAACACTGAAGCTTTCTTT.

This clone was observed once. The V gene is TRBV19, the J gene TRBJ2-1; perhaps TRBD2 as D (6 bases). This CDR3 has 16 amino acids. V lost 7 bases to trimming and J lost 4 bases, with 20 bases between them. CDR1 and CDR2 (germline): LNHDA, SQIVND (reference sequence). CDR3 residues: CASMRGGLNSYNEQFF. The CDR3 nucleotides read TGTGCCAGTATGCGGGGAGGCCTAAACTCTTACAATGAGCAGTTCTTC.

This clone was seen just once. The genes are TRBV10-2 and TRBJ1-1; TRBD1 aligns across 9 bases. Losses at the gene ends were 3 bases for V and 11 bases for J; bases not matched to a gene: 13. The germline V gene has CDR1 WSHSY and CDR2 SAAADI. This CDR3 spans 15 amino acids. The CDR3 is CASSERPGQGVTAFF. The CDR3 DNA sequence: TGCGCCAGCAGTGAACGCCCGGGACAGGGAGTAACCGCTTTCTTT.